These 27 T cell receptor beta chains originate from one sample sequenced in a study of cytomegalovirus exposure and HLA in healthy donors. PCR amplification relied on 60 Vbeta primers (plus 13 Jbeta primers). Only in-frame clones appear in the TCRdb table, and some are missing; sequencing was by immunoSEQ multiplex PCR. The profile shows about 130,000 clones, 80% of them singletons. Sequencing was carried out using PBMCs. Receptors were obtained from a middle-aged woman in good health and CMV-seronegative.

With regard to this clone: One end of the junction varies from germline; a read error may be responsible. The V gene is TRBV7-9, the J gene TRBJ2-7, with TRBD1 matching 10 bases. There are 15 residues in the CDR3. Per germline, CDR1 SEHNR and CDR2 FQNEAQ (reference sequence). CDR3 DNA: TGTTCCAGCAGCCGGGACAGGGGAATACCTTCCGAGCAGTACTTC. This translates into CSSSRDRGIPSEQYF.

In DNA, the CDR3 is TGTGCCAGCAGTTCAACTTACAATGAGCAGTTCTTC. This sequence encodes CASSSTYNEQFF. The rearrangement joins TRBV27 to TRBJ2-1; D not certain. CDR3 size: 12 residues. Germline V gives CDR1 MNHEY, CDR2 SMNVEV (reference sequence). Trimming removed 4 bases at V and 4 bases at J, with 5 bases between.

CDR3 sequence (DNA): TGTGCCAGCAGCTCCCCGACAGGTTCAGATACGCAGTATTTT. Amino acids: CASSSPTGSDTQYF. V is TRBV7-3 and J is TRBJ2-3; a possible D gene is TRBD1 (6 bases). Germline assignment: CDR1 SGHTA and CDR2 FQGTGA. CDR3 length equals 14 residues. The ends were cut back, 4 bases at V and 4 bases at J, with 12 bases in the middle.

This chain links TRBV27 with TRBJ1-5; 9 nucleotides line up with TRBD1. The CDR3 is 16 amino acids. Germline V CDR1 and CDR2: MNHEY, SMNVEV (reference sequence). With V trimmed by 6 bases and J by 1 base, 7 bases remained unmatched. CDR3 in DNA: TGTGCCAGCAGATCACAGGGGGCGATAAGCAATCAGCCCCAGCATTTT. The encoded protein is CASRSQGAISNQPQHF.

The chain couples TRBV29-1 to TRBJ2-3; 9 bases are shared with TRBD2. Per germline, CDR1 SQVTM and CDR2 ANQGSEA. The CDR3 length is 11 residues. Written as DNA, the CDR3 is TGCGCGGGGGGGCCCTCAGATACGCAGTATTTT. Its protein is CAGGPSDTQYF.

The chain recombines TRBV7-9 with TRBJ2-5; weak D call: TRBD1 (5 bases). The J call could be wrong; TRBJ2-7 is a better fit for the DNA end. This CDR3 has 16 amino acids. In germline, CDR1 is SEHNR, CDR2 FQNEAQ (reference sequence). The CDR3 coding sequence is TGTGCCAGCAGCTCCGGCCTTCCTGGGCAGGGCTACGAGCAGTACTTC. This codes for CASSSGLPGQGYEQYF.

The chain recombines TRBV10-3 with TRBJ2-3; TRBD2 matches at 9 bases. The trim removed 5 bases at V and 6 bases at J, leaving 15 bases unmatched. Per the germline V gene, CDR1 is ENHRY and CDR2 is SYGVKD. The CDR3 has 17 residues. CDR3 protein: CAISRQGIAGVRDTQYF. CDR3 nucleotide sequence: TGTGCCATCAGTCGACAGGGAATAGCGGGGGTCCGGGATACGCAGTATTTT.

The DNA of the CDR3 is TGTGCCAGTAGCCCACAGGGCAATCAGCCCCAGCATTTT. Protein: CASSPQGNQPQHF. V gene TRBV19 combines with J gene TRBJ1-5; tentative D call: TRBD1 (5 bases). V lost 6 bases to trimming and J lost 2 bases, with 8 bases between them. Per the germline V gene, CDR1 is LNHDA and CDR2 is SQIVND (reference sequence). The CDR3 loop spans 13 amino acids.

The CDR3 region is CASSSAPPTGARETQYF. The DNA for the CDR3 is TGTGCCAGCAGCAGCGCCCCGCCGACAGGGGCCAGGGAGACCCAGTACTTC. The V gene is TRBV13, the J gene TRBJ2-5, with TRBD1 matching 8 bases. The CDR3 loop spans 17 amino acids. After removal of 5 bases from V and 5 bases from J, the junction contained 16 bases not matched to a gene. Germline-derived CDR1 and CDR2 are PRHDT and FYEKMQ (reference sequence). Based on the CDR3 plus reference TRBV13 and TRBJ2-5, the full variable domain is AAGVIQSPRHLIKEKRETATLKCYPIPRHDTVYWYQQGPGQDPQFLISFYEKMQSDKGSIPDRFSAQQFSDYHSELNMSSLELGDSALYFCASSSAPPTGARETQYFGPGTRLLVL.

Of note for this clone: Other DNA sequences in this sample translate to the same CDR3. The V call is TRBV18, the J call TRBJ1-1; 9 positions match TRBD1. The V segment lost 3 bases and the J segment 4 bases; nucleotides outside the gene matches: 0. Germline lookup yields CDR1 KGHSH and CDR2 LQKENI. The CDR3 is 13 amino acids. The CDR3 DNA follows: TGTGCCAGCTCACCGACAGGGGGCACTGAAGCTTTCTTT. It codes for CASSPTGGTEAFF.

CDR3: CASRSGSGRDTQYF. In DNA form, the CDR3 reads TGCGCCAGCAGGAGCGGGAGCGGGAGAGATACGCAGTATTTT. This sequence joins TRBV5-1 and TRBJ2-3; 8 bases fit TRBD2. Germline V gene lookup returns CDR1 SGHRS and CDR2 YFSETQ. The CDR3 length is 14 residues. Trimming cost V 5 bases and J 5 bases; bases outside gene matches: 7.

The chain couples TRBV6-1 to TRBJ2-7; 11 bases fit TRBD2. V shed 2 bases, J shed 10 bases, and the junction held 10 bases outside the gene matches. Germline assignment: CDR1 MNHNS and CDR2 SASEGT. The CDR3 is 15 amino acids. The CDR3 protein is CASSEMGLAGGGQYF. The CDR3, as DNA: TGTGCCAGCAGTGAAATGGGTCTAGCGGGAGGAGGACAGTACTTC.

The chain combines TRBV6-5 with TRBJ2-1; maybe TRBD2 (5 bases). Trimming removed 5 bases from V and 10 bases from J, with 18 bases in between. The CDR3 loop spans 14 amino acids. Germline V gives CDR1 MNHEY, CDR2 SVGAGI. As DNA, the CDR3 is TGTGCCAGCAGTCCCGGGCGTTTAGAGGGCGAGCAGTTCTTC. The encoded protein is CASSPGRLEGEQFF.

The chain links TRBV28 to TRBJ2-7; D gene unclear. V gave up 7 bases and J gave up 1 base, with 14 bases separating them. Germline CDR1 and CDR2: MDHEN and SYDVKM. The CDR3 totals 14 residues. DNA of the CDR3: TGTGCCAGCACCGAAGAGCCCGGGTCCTACGAGCAGTACTTC. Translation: CASTEEPGSYEQYF.

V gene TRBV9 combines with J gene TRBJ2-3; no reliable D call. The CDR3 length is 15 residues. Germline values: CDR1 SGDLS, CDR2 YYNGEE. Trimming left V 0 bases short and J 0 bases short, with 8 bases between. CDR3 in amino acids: CASSVGSTSTDTQYF. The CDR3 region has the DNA TGTGCCAGCAGCGTAGGCTCCACAAGCACAGATACGCAGTATTTT.

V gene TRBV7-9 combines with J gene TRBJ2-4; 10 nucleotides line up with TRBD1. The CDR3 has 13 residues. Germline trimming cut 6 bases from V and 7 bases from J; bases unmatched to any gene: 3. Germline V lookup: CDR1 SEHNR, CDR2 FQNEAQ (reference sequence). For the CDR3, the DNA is TGTGCCAGCAGACGGGGACAGGGGAACATTCAGTACTTC. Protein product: CASRRGQGNIQYF.

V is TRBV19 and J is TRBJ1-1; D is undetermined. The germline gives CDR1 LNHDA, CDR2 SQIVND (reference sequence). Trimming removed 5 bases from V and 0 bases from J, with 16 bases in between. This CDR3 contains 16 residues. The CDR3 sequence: CASSPPEQELNTEAFF. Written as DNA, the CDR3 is TGTGCCAGTAGTCCACCCGAACAAGAACTGAACACTGAAGCTTTCTTT.

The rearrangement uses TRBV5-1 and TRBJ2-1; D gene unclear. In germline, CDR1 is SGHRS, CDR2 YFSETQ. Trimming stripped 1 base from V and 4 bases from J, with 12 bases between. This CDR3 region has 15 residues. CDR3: CASSLKASAYNEQFF. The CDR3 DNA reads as TGCGCCAGCAGCTTGAAAGCGTCAGCTTACAATGAGCAGTTCTTC.

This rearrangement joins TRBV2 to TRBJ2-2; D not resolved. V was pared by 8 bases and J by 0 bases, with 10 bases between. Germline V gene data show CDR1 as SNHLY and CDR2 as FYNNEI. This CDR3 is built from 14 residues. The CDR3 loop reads CASGGITNTGELFF. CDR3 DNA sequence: TGTGCCAGCGGCGGCATCACGAACACCGGGGAGCTGTTTTTT.

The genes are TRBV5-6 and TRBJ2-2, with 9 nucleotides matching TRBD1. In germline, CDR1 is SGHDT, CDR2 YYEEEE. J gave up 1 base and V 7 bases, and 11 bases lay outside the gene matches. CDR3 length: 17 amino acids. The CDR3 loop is CASRSHPGQGNTGELFF. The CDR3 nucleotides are TGTGCCAGCCGCTCTCACCCGGGACAGGGGAACACCGGGGAGCTGTTTTTT.

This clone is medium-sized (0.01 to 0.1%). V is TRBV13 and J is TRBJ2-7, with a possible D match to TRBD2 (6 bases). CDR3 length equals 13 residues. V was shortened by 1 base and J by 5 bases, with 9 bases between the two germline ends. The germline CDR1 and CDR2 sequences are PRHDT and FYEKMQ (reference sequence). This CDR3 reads CASSLVSGDEQYF. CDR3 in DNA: TGTGCCAGCAGCTTAGTGTCGGGAGACGAGCAGTACTTC. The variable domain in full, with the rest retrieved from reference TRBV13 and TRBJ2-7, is AAGVIQSPRHLIKEKRETATLKCYPIPRHDTVYWYQQGPGQDPQFLISFYEKMQSDKGSIPDRFSAQQFSDYHSELNMSSLELGDSALYFCASSLVSGDEQYFGPGTRLTVT.

DNA of the CDR3: TGTGCCAGCAGCGTAGACGGGACAGGGTATTCACCCCTCCACTTT. The encoded protein is CASSVDGTGYSPLHF. This chain joins TRBV9 and TRBJ1-6, with 9 bases aligning to TRBD1. The CDR3 length is 15 residues. Germline-derived CDR1 and CDR2 are SGDLS and YYNGEE. J was trimmed by 8 bases and V by 0 bases; bases with no gene match: 3.

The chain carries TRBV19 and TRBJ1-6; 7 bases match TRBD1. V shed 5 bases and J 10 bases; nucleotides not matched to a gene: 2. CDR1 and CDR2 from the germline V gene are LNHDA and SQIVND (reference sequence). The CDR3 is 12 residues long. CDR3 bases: TGTGCCAGTAGTCCGGGACAGTCACCCCTCCACTTT. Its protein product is CASSPGQSPLHF.

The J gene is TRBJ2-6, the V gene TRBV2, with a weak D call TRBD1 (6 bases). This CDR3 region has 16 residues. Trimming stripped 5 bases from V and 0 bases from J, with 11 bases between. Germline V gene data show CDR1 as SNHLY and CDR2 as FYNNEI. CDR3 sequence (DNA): TGTGCCAGCAGTCGAGGGGGTTACTCTGGGGCCAACGTCCTGACTTTC. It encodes CASSRGGYSGANVLTF.

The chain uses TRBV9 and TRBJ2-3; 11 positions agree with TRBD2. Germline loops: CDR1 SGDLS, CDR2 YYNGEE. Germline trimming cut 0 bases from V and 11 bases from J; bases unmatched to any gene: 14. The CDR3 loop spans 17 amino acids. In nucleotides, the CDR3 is TGTGCCAGCAGCGTAGCTGAGGGTAGCGGGGGGGCCCGTGGGCAGTATTTT. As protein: CASSVAEGSGGARGQYF.

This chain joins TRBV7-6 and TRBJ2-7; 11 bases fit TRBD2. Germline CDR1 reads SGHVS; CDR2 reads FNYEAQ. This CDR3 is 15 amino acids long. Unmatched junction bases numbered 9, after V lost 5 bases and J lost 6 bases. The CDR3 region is CASSPTSGGRSEQYF. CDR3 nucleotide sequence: TGTGCCAGCAGCCCCACTAGCGGGGGCAGGAGCGAGCAGTACTTC.

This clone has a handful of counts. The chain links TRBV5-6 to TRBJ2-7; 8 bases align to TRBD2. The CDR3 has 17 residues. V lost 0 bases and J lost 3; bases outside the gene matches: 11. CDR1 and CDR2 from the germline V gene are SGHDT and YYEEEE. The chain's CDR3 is CASSLVSTGRGVYEQYF. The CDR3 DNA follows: TGTGCCAGCAGCTTGGTCAGTACCGGGAGGGGGGTCTACGAGCAGTACTTC.